This TCR beta chain is drawn from a study of blood T cell repertoires in COVID-19. V gave up 2 bases and J gave up 1 base; unmatched junction bases: 3. Germline lookup yields CDR1 MNHEY and CDR2 SVGAGI. The CDR3 consists of 16 residues. In the study's own analysis: Reference gene primer amplification yielded estimated nucleated cell counts. Generated by immunoSEQ multiplex PCR, the TCRdb table keeps only in-frame clones and is missing some. V and J calls and clone size are those listed in that table; D and trimming were worked out from the DNA. The table lists about 390,000 clones, about 87% of them singletons.

The rearrangement uses TRBV6-5 and TRBJ2-2; 8 bases are a match to TRBD2. The specimen was PBMCs or T cells enriched from blood (not recorded which). This receptor was obtained from a woman aged 50 to 60 who had recovered from COVID-19. The CDR3 loop is CASSYRGGQNTGELFF. CDR3 nucleotide sequence: TGTGCCAGCAGTTACCGCGGGGGGCAGAACACCGGGGAGCTGTTTTTT.